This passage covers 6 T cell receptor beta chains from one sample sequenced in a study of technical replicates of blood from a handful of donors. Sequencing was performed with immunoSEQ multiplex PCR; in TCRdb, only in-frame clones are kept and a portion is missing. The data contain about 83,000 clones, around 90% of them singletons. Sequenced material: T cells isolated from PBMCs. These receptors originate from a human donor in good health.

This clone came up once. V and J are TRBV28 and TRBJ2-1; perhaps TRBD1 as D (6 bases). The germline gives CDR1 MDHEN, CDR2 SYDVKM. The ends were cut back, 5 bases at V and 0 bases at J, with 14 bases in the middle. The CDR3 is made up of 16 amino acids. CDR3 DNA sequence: TGTGCCAGCAGTGGGTACAGGGCCAGCTCCTACAATGAGCAGTTCTTC. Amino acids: CASSGYRASSYNEQFF. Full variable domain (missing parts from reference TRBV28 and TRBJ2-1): DVKVTQSSRYLVKRTGEKVFLECVQDMDHENMFWYRQDPGLGLRLIYFSYDVKMKEKGDIPEGYSVSREKKERFSLILESASTNQTSMYLCASSGYRASSYNEQFFGPGTRLTVL.

CDR3 protein: CASSLQGMNTEAFF. The CDR3 DNA sequence: TGTGCCAGCAGTTTACAGGGGATGAACACTGAAGCTTTCTTT. J is TRBJ1-1 and V is TRBV27; D perhaps matches TRBD1 (6 bases). The CDR3 covers 14 residues. V gave up 2 bases and J gave up 0 bases, with 7 bases separating them. CDR1 is MNHEY, CDR2 SMNVEV, per germline (reference sequence).

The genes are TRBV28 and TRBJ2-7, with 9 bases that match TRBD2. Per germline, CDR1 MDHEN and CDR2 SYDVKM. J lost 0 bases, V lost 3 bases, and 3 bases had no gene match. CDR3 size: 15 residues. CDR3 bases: TGTGCCAGCAGTTTGAGTAGCGGGAGCTCCTACGAGCAGTACTTC. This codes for CASSLSSGSSYEQYF.

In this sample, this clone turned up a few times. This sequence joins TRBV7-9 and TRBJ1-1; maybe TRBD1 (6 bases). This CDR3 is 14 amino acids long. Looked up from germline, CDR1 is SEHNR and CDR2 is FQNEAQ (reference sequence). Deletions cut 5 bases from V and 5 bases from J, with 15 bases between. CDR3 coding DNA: TGTGCCAGCAGCCCGAGACAGGCGGCGACTGAAGCTTTCTTT. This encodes CASSPRQAATEAFF. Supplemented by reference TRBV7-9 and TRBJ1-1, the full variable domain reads DTGVSQNPRHKITKRGQNVTFRCDPISEHNRLYWYRQTLGQGPEFLTYFQNEAQLEKSRLLSDRFSAERPKGSFSTLEIQRTEQGDSAMYLCASSPRQAATEAFFGQGTRLTVV.

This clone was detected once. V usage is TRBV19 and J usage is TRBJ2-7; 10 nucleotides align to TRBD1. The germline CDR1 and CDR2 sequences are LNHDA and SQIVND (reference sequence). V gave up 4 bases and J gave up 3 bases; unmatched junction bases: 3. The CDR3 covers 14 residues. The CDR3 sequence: CASSRQGADYEQYF. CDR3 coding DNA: TGTGCCAGTAGTAGACAGGGGGCGGACTACGAGCAGTACTTC.

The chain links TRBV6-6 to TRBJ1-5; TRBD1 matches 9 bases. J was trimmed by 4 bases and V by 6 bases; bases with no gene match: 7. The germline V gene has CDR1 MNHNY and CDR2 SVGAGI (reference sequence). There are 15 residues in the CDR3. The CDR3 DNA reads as TGTGCCAGCAGCAGGGACAGGGTTGGGAATCAGCCCCAGCATTTT. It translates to CASSRDRVGNQPQHF.